These 13 T cell receptor beta chains were all obtained from the same sample, sequenced in a study of T cells after yellow fever vaccination. TCRdb redid the calling of the 5' RACE reads with MiXCR, one entry per CDR3 protein. The profile shows approximately 250,000 distinct CDR3 sequences, 3.6% of them singletons. The sample consisted of PBMCs, taken 15 days after the yellow fever booster vaccination. Source of these receptors: a man aged 18 to 29 who received the YFV17D yellow fever vaccine.

In this sample, this clonotype turned up many times. The V gene is TRBV27, the J gene TRBJ2-7; possibly TRBD1 or TRBD2 for D (6 bases each). The V end lost 8 bases, the J end lost 9 bases, and 14 bases lay between the germline ends. CDR3 length equals 11 residues. CDR1 is MNHEY, CDR2 SMNVEV, per germline (reference sequence). The chain's CDR3 is CASAWGATQYF. As DNA, the CDR3 is TGTGCCAGCGCCTGGGGGGCCACGCAGTACTTC.

At least ten counts were recorded for this clonotype. The rearrangement joins TRBV12-3 or TRBV12-4 to TRBJ1-5, with D possibly being TRBD1 (6 bases). V was cut by 5 bases and J by 6 bases, with 11 bases left in between. The CDR3 sequence is 13 residues long. The CDR3 is CASSVQGPQPQHF. DNA of the CDR3: TGTGCCAGCAGTGTACAGGGTCCTCAGCCCCAGCATTTT.

This clonotype was seen repeatedly, ten times or more. This chain joins TRBV5-1 and TRBJ2-3; 9 bases line up with TRBD1. V was clipped by 4 bases and J by 6 bases; unmatched bases: 12. The CDR3 loop spans 16 amino acids. Germline CDR1 and CDR2: SGHRS and YFSETQ. The CDR3 DNA follows: TGCGCCAGCAGCATGGGTACAGGGGGCCCCCCTGATACGCAGTATTTT. Residues: CASSMGTGGPPDTQYF.

This clonotype was recorded at least ten times. The chain combines TRBV15 with TRBJ2-3; possibly TRBD2 for D (6 bases). The CDR3 sequence is 13 residues long. V dropped 7 bases and J dropped 3 bases, with 11 bases sitting between them. CDR1 and CDR2 from the germline V gene are LNHNV and YYDKDF (reference sequence). The CDR3 nucleotides are TGTGCCACCACCGAGGGGAGGACAGATACGCAGTATTTT. This gives the protein CATTEGRTDTQYF.

This clonotype was counted ten times or more. The chain has TRBV15 and TRBJ2-1; 8 nucleotides align to TRBD2. The CDR3 consists of 15 residues. After removal of 0 bases from V and 15 bases from J, the junction contained 13 bases not matched to a gene. Germline loops: CDR1 LNHNV, CDR2 YYDKDF (reference sequence). CDR3: CATSRDQASGFLRFF. CDR3 coding DNA: TGTGCCACCAGCAGAGATCAGGCTAGCGGGTTTCTTCGGTTCTTC.

This clonotype was seen repeatedly, ten times or more. The rearrangement joins TRBV6-1 to TRBJ2-7; TRBD1 matches 9 bases. This CDR3 has 13 residues. With 8 bases clipped from V and 4 bases from J, the junction kept 6 bases outside the gene matches. Germline-derived CDR1 and CDR2 are MNHNS and SASEGT. As DNA, the CDR3 is TGTGCCAGCTCTTGGGACAGGGAATACGAGCAGTACTTC. This sequence encodes CASSWDREYEQYF.

This clonotype has just a few counts. The chain combines TRBV7-9 with TRBJ1-1; D possibly corresponds to TRBD1 (6 bases). The CDR3 extends over 13 amino acids. Germline-derived CDR1 and CDR2 are SEHNR and FQNEAQ (reference sequence). V gave up 8 bases and J gave up 4 bases, with 14 bases separating them. The CDR3 region has the DNA TGTGCCAGCGGCTGGGGGGCTAGCACTGAAGCTTTCTTT. Protein sequence: CASGWGASTEAFF.

This clonotype was seen many times. This CDR3 is CASSLVALRAGETQYF. The CDR3 coding sequence is TGTGCCAGCAGCTTAGTTGCCCTTCGGGCAGGAGAGACCCAGTACTTC. V usage is TRBV7-9 and J usage is TRBJ2-5; D is uncertain. V lost 1 base to trimming and J lost 4 bases, with 16 bases between them. The CDR3 length is 16 residues. CDR1 and CDR2 (germline): SEHNR, FQNEAQ (reference sequence).

The rearrangement links TRBV3-1 to TRBJ2-2; 9 bases fit TRBD1. The CDR3 is 15 residues long. V trimming: 2 bases; J trimming: 6 bases; junction bases outside the gene matches: 4. Germline CDR1 is LGHDT and CDR2 is YNNKEL (reference sequence). As DNA, the CDR3 is TGTGCCAGCAGCCAAATACAGGGGGCTCCCGGGGAGCTGTTTTTT. This gives the protein CASSQIQGAPGELFF.

This clonotype was observed at least ten times. CDR3 in DNA: TGCAGTGCTAAGGGACAGGGGGGAGGGCCGGAGCAGTACGTC. It translates to CSAKGQGGGPEQYV. The chain has TRBV20-1 and TRBJ2-7, with TRBD1 matching 11 bases. With V trimmed by 4 bases and J by 7 bases, 9 bases remained unmatched. This CDR3 comprises 14 residues. Germline V gene sequence: CDR1 DFQATT, CDR2 SNEGSKA (reference sequence).

Many counts were recorded for this clonotype. The chain couples TRBV7-3 to TRBJ2-2; D ambiguous. The V end was cut by 5 bases, the J end by 5 bases, with 9 bases between. Germline assignment: CDR1 SGHTA and CDR2 FQGTGA. The CDR3 totals 13 residues. Here the CDR3 DNA reads TGTGCCAGCAGCCTCCAGGTTACCGGGGAGCTGTTTTTT. This gives the protein CASSLQVTGELFF. Full variable domain (remainder filled in from reference TRBV7-3 and TRBJ2-2): GAGVSQTPSNKVTEKGKYVELRCDPISGHTALYWYRQSLGQGPEFLIYFQGTGAADDSGLPNDRFFAVRPEGSVSTLKIQRTERGDSAVYLCASSLQVTGELFFGEGSRLTVL.

This clonotype came up many times. The chain employs TRBV6-2 or TRBV6-3 and TRBJ2-7; D is unclear. The CDR3 has 14 amino acids. The germline CDR1 and CDR2 sequences are MNHEY and SVGEGT. V lost 11 bases to trimming and J lost 4 bases, with 21 bases between them. CDR3 DNA sequence: TGTGCCTCGACCCTTCTCGCAGACTTATACGAGCAGTACTTC. Its protein product is CASTLLADLYEQYF.

This clonotype was observed many times. The chain uses TRBV11-2 and TRBJ2-1, with D perhaps matching TRBD2 (5 bases). This CDR3 has 13 amino acids. V dropped 1 base and J dropped 9 bases, with 10 bases sitting between them. CDR1 is SGHAT, CDR2 FQNNGV, per germline. CDR3 coding DNA: TGTGCCAGCAGCTTAGTGCGCGGGTCTGAGCAGTTCTTC. Encoded protein: CASSLVRGSEQFF.